These 12 T cell receptor beta chains came from one sample sequenced in a study of blood T cells in healthy people across ages. Together with a sample-barcoded 5' primer, a J-beta primer mix was included in a second PCR lasting about 6 to 11 cycles. MiXCR, run by TCRdb on the 5' RACE reads, gives a single entry per CDR3 protein. The sample yields 650,000 to 700,000 distinct CDR3 sequences, approximately 29% seen once. Sample: blood. The receptor set was obtained from a woman aged 80 or over in good health.

In its sample, this clonotype was seen many times. This rearrangement joins TRBV12-3 or TRBV12-4 to TRBJ1-5; D remains unclear. There are 13 residues in the CDR3. V lost 3 bases and J lost 3, with 6 bases in between. For the CDR3, the DNA is TGTGCCAGCAGTTTCGGGGTCAATCAGCCCCAGCATTTT. Translated, it gives CASSFGVNQPQHF.

Points on this clonotype: A much larger clone lies a single base off, so this may be a read error. This chain joins TRBV7-9 and TRBJ1-5; D not resolved. The V end was cut by 1 base, the J end by 5 bases, with 9 bases between. The CDR3 loop spans 14 amino acids. Germline lookup yields CDR1 SEHNR and CDR2 FQNEAQ (reference sequence). The DNA for the CDR3 is TGTGCCAGCAGCTTAGTCTCTAATGATCAGCCCCAGCATTTT. Protein product: CASSLVSNDQPQHF.

This clonotype has a count of ten or more. The chain combines TRBV7-2 with TRBJ2-7, with TRBD2 matching over 8 bases. This CDR3 comprises 15 residues. Germline V gene data show CDR1 as SGHTA and CDR2 as FQGNSA. Germline trimming cut 7 bases from V and 2 bases from J; bases unmatched to any gene: 10. In DNA, the CDR3 is TGTGCCAGCACCACAGCGGGGGCCCTCCCCTACGAGCAGTACTTC. This translates into CASTTAGALPYEQYF.

This clonotype was recorded many times. The V and J genes are TRBV6-2 or TRBV6-3 and TRBJ1-2; no reliable D call. Trimming took off 2 bases at V and 0 bases at J, with 7 bases between the two ends. Germline loops: CDR1 MNHEY, CDR2 SVGEGT. CDR3 length: 14 amino acids. The chain's CDR3 is CASSYQSANYGYTF. The CDR3 DNA is TGTGCCAGCAGTTACCAATCCGCTAACTATGGCTACACCTTC.

Many counts were recorded for this clonotype. The chain joins TRBV9 to TRBJ2-7; 7 bases map to TRBD2. The V and J ends lost 0 bases and 2 bases, in that order; junction bases with no gene match: 2. Germline V gives CDR1 SGDLS, CDR2 YYNGEE. The CDR3 runs 14 residues. The DNA of the CDR3 is TGTGCCAGCAGCGTAGGGGGGGGGGCCTACGAGCAGTACTTC. This translates into CASSVGGGAYEQYF.

Turning to this clonotype: A much bigger clone sits one base away, suggesting this may be a read error. V gene TRBV2 combines with J gene TRBJ2-7; TRBD1 aligns across 8 bases. J was trimmed by 7 bases and V by 7 bases; bases with no gene match: 6. The CDR3 is 12 residues long. CDR1 and CDR2 from the germline V gene are SNHLY and FYNNEI. The CDR3 is CASKTGVNEQYF. As DNA, the CDR3 is TGTGCCAGCAAGACAGGGGTCAATGAGCAGTACTTC.

This clonotype has at least ten counts. This sequence joins TRBV11-3 and TRBJ2-5, with 10 bases identical to TRBD1. CDR1 SGHNT and CDR2 YENEEA come from the germline V gene. V trimming: 4 bases; J trimming: 4 bases; junction bases outside the gene matches: 9. The CDR3 loop spans 16 amino acids. The CDR3 region is CASSSGQGRGPETQYF. CDR3 bases: TGTGCCAGCAGCTCGGGACAGGGGAGAGGCCCAGAGACCCAGTACTTC.

This clonotype was seen at least ten times. The chain combines TRBV12-3 or TRBV12-4 with TRBJ2-7, with a tentative D call TRBD2 (7 bases). The CDR3 sequence is 15 residues long. V dropped 6 bases and J dropped 0 bases, with 15 bases sitting between them. The CDR3 coding sequence is TGTGCCAGCAGCCTTTTAGGGGGGGCCTCCTACGAGCAGTACTTC. Its translation: CASSLLGGASYEQYF.

Notes on this clonotype: Since a much larger clone is just one base distant, this may be a read error. The chain uses TRBV29-1 and TRBJ2-7, with 7 bases identical to TRBD2. V lost 7 bases, J lost 4 bases, and 7 bases stayed unmatched. The CDR3 is 12 residues long. The germline V gene has CDR1 SQVTM and CDR2 ANQGSEA. The CDR3 spells CSGVTRGYEQYF. In DNA form, the CDR3 reads TGCAGCGGTGTGACGCGGGGGTACGAGCAGTACTTC.

At least ten counts were recorded for this clonotype. The rearrangement links TRBV12-3 or TRBV12-4 to TRBJ1-1; maybe TRBD1 (5 bases). Trimming stripped 5 bases from V and 4 bases from J, with 17 bases between. The CDR3 extends over 15 amino acids. The CDR3 here is CASSPDVGVSTEAFF. The CDR3 bases are TGTGCCAGCAGTCCCGACGTAGGGGTTTCCACTGAAGCTTTCTTT.

The V gene is TRBV7-2, the J gene TRBJ2-7; 8 bases align to TRBD2. V lost 2 bases and J lost 2; bases outside the gene matches: 11. The germline V gene encodes CDR1 SGHTA and CDR2 FQGNSA. This CDR3 has 17 residues. The CDR3 region is CASSLKLAGGGPYEQYF. CDR3 coding DNA: TGTGCCAGCAGCTTAAAACTGGCGGGAGGTGGGCCCTACGAGCAGTACTTC.

V usage is TRBV5-1 and J usage is TRBJ2-5, with TRBD2 as a possible D gene (5 bases). The DNA end favors TRBJ2-7, so the J call may be wrong. This CDR3 region has 15 residues. Germline lookup yields CDR1 SGHRS and CDR2 YFSETQ. The CDR3 region is CASRISQDRGYEQYF. The DNA for the CDR3 is TGCGCCAGCAGGATCTCCCAGGACCGGGGCTACGAGCAGTACTTC.